The subject of this entry is one T cell receptor beta chain. The antigen remains unidentified. This entry is derived from a study of CD8 T cells in Susac syndrome. Overall study context: When blood was drawn, patients with Susac syndrome were on intravenous immunoglobulin alone, on corticosteroids, or therapy-naive. Points from the study as a whole: Only a relatively small number of individuals were included in the TCR sequencing and HLA analysis.

An amount of RNA that ranged from roughly 0.5 to 1 ug was reverse transcribed with random hexamers. TCRdb reprocessed the immunoSEQ multiplex PCR reads via MiXCR and lists one record per CDR3 protein. The sample has roughly 76,000 distinct CDR3 sequences; approximately 95% are singletons. Germline V gene lookup returns CDR1 SGHVS and CDR2 FQNEAQ. The J segment lost 5 bases and the V segment lost 5 bases, leaving 19 bases of the junction unmatched. The CDR3 has 20 residues. The sample consisted of CD8+ T cells from PBMCs. The source is a human donor with Susac syndrome. The chain recombines TRBV7-8 with TRBJ2-1, with 12 bases identical to TRBD2. The CDR3 is CASSPRLLAGGPVVDNEQFF. The CDR3 nucleotides read TGTGCCAGCAGCCCCCGCCTCCTAGCGGGGGGGCCGGTGGTAGACAATGAGCAGTTCTTC. The entire variable domain, with the rest obtained from reference TRBV7-8 and TRBJ2-1, is as follows: GAGVSQSPRYKVAKRGQDVALRCDPISGHVSLFWYQQALGQGPEFLTYFQNEAQLDKSGLPSDRFFAERPEGSVSTLKIQRTQQEDSAVYLCASSPRLLAGGPVVDNEQFFGPGTRLTVL.